This TCR beta chain was sequenced for a study of OX40 agonist ivuxolimab in advanced cancers. Germline values: CDR1 GTSNPN, CDR2 SVGIG (reference sequence). Trimming shortened V by 0 bases and J by 0 bases, and 15 bases separated the two germline ends. CDR3 length: 18 amino acids. Clones were sequenced by immunoSEQ multiplex PCR, and TCRdb holds only the in-frame ones, with some missing. The sample carries tens of thousands of clones, 84% recorded once. The TCR sequence derives from an adult with an advanced solid tumor such as melanoma, head and neck, liver or kidney cancer. This sample comprised CD4+ or CD8+ T cells sorted from blood, obtained in a trial of the OX40 agonist ivuxolimab. J is TRBJ2-6 and V is TRBV30; D is uncertain. CDR3 in DNA: TGTGCCTGGAGTGTACAAACAGTACTTCTCTCTGGGGCCAACGTCCTGACTTTC. It specifies CAWSVQTVLLSGANVLTF.